These 19 T cell receptor beta chains came from one sample sequenced in a study of glioma-infiltrating T cells after dendritic cell vaccination. Using immunoSEQ multiplex PCR, the repertoire was profiled, and TCRdb retains in-frame clones only, with some absent. Of 75,000 to 100,000 clones in the sample, over 60% were seen once. Sample: blood, taken before dendritic cell vaccination. The source of these receptors is a human donor with glioblastoma.

This clone appeared a few times. CDR3 residues: CASSPGRGGEQFF. The CDR3 DNA is TGTGCCAGCAGCCCAGGACGGGGTGGTGAGCAGTTCTTC. The chain is built from TRBV7-8 and TRBJ2-1, with D possibly matching TRBD2 (5 bases). This CDR3 comprises 13 residues. From germline, CDR1 is SGHVS and CDR2 FQNEAQ. Trimming took 5 bases from V and 9 from J, leaving 14 bases between them.

This clone has only one observation. The CDR3 DNA is TGTGCCAGCAGCCTATACTATGGCTACACCTTC. It codes for CASSLYYGYTF. The V gene is TRBV6-6, the J gene TRBJ1-2, with no clear D. CDR3 size: 11 residues. Germline-derived CDR1 and CDR2 are MNHNY and SVGAGI (reference sequence). The germline V and J ends were trimmed by 6 bases and 3 bases, with 5 bases remaining between them.

This clone came up a few times. The J gene is TRBJ1-4, the V gene TRBV7-9, with TRBD1 matching over 7 bases. J lost 7 bases, V lost 5 bases, and 10 bases had no gene match. The germline V gene encodes CDR1 SEHNR and CDR2 FQNEAQ (reference sequence). CDR3 size: 15 residues. CDR3 in amino acids: CASSIPGDSSEKLFF. CDR3 DNA sequence: TGTGCCAGCAGCATCCCGGGGGACAGTTCTGAAAAACTGTTTTTT.

The chain joins TRBV5-1 to TRBJ2-5, with 12 positions matching TRBD2. CDR1 SGHRS and CDR2 YFSETQ come from the germline V gene. V lost 7 bases to trimming and J lost 2 bases; unmatched junction nucleotides: 6. There are 15 residues in the CDR3. The CDR3 loop is CASVAGTSGQETQYF. CDR3 coding DNA: TGCGCCAGCGTGGCAGGGACTAGCGGGCAAGAGACCCAGTACTTC.

The chain uses TRBV7-9 and TRBJ1-6; D ambiguous. The CDR3 sequence is 17 residues long. Germline CDR1 is SEHNR and CDR2 is FQNEAQ (reference sequence). V was trimmed by 3 bases and J by 0 bases, leaving 12 bases between them. CDR3 region: CASSFTQQSSYNSPLHF. CDR3 coding DNA: TGTGCCAGCAGCTTTACGCAACAAAGCTCCTATAATTCACCCCTCCACTTT.

This clone was picked up a small number of times. The CDR3 region is CAISGGGNEQFF. The CDR3 nucleotides are TGTGCCATCAGTGGCGGGGGCAATGAGCAGTTCTTC. J is TRBJ2-1 and V is TRBV10-3; 7 bases are shared with TRBD2. CDR3 size: 12 residues. The ends lost 4 bases at V and 6 bases at J; junction bases unmatched: 0. Germline-derived CDR1 and CDR2 are ENHRY and SYGVKD.

The chain joins TRBV25-1 to TRBJ1-2; 9 bases map to TRBD1. After removal of 4 bases from V and 3 bases from J, the junction contained 12 bases not matched to a gene. This CDR3 has 17 residues. The V gene's germline CDR1 is MGHDK and CDR2 SYGVNS. The CDR3 DNA sequence: TGTGCCAGCAGTGGTTGGACCGGGACAGGGAGGGACTATGGCTACACCTTC. Its protein product is CASSGWTGTGRDYGYTF.

This clone was seen a single time. This chain uses TRBV5-1 with TRBJ2-7, with TRBD2 matching over 7 bases. The length of the CDR3 is 14 residues. The junction had 5 bases not matched to a gene; V was cut back by 2 bases and J by 3 bases. Germline CDR1 SGHRS, CDR2 YFSETQ. Written as DNA, the CDR3 is TGCGCCAGCAGCTTCGGGGGGATTGTCTACGAGCAGTACTTC. It translates to CASSFGGIVYEQYF.

V usage is TRBV6-1 and J usage is TRBJ1-4; the D is unclear. V shed 2 bases and J shed 0 bases, with 10 bases lying between them. This CDR3 spans 16 amino acids. Germline CDR1 and CDR2: MNHNS and SASEGT. The CDR3 DNA reads as TGTGCCAGCAGTGAAACACCTGGTGCAACTAATGAAAAACTGTTTTTT. Translated, it gives CASSETPGATNEKLFF.

This chain links TRBV5-1 with TRBJ1-3; 8 nucleotides align to TRBD1. This CDR3 comprises 15 residues. CDR1 SGHRS and CDR2 YFSETQ come from the germline V gene. V was pared by 5 bases and J by 3 bases, with 7 bases of the junction left unmatched. DNA for the CDR3: TGCGCCAGCAGTATACAGGGGGACAATGGAAACACCATATATTTT. Amino acid sequence: CASSIQGDNGNTIYF.

J is TRBJ2-1 and V is TRBV5-1, with 12 bases identical to TRBD2. J gave up 8 bases and V 1 base, and 7 bases lay outside the gene matches. The germline V gene encodes CDR1 SGHRS and CDR2 YFSETQ. CDR3 length: 16 residues. The DNA of the CDR3 is TGCGCCAGCAGCTTGCTTCCTAGCGGGGGGGCATATGAGCAGTTCTTC. This sequence encodes CASSLLPSGGAYEQFF. The variable domain in full, completed from reference TRBV5-1 and TRBJ2-1, reads KAGVTQTPRYLIKTRGQQVTLSCSPISGHRSVSWYQQTPGQGLQFLFEYFSETQRNKGNFPGRFSGRQFSNSRSEMNVSTLELGDSALYLCASSLLPSGGAYEQFFGPGTRLTVL.

The rearrangement links TRBV18 to TRBJ1-5, with D tentatively TRBD1 (6 bases). The CDR3 totals 13 residues. V was cut by 5 bases and J by 6 bases, with 11 bases left in between. Germline CDR1 and CDR2: KGHSH and LQKENI. The CDR3 loop reads CASSIGQIQPQHF. The CDR3 nucleotides read TGTGCCAGCTCAATAGGACAGATTCAGCCCCAGCATTTT.

The rearrangement uses TRBV29-1 and TRBJ2-1; no reliable D call. CDR3 length equals 13 residues. Trimming took 3 bases from V and 3 from J, leaving 9 bases between them. The germline gives CDR1 SQVTM, CDR2 ANQGSEA. CDR3 DNA: TGCAGCGTTGACACTAATTTCTACAATGAGCAGTTCTTC. It translates to CSVDTNFYNEQFF.

This clone has ten or more counts. The CDR3 protein is CASSQTGTSYEQFF. The CDR3 DNA reads TGCGCCAGCAGCCAGACCGGGACTAGCTATGAGCAGTTCTTC. The rearrangement links TRBV4-1 to TRBJ2-1; 9 nucleotides agree with TRBD2. After removal of 3 bases from V and 8 bases from J, the junction contained 5 bases not matched to a gene. Germline V lookup: CDR1 MGHRA, CDR2 YSYEKL. This CDR3 has 14 amino acids.

The J gene is TRBJ2-5, the V gene TRBV20-1; TRBD2 aligns across 12 bases. CDR1 and CDR2 (germline): DFQATT, SNEGSKA (reference sequence). V shed 6 bases, J shed 11 bases, and the junction held 4 bases outside the gene matches. CDR3 length: 11 amino acids. The CDR3 region has the DNA TGCAGTGCAACCGGGACTAGCGGGCAGTACTTC. Its translation: CSATGTSGQYF.

This clone was recorded only once. This chain uses TRBV5-6 with TRBJ2-7, with 9 nucleotides matching TRBD2. The CDR3 covers 14 residues. The germline V gene has CDR1 SGHDT and CDR2 YYEEEE. Trimming took 5 bases from V and 5 from J; bases not matched to a gene: 8. The CDR3 DNA is TGTGCCAGCAGAGTTAGCGGGAGAATGCACGAGCAGTACTTC. This translates into CASRVSGRMHEQYF.

The genes are TRBV5-1 and TRBJ2-1; TRBD1 matches 10 bases. V was pared by 3 bases and J by 0 bases, with 0 bases of the junction left unmatched. From germline, CDR1 is SGHRS and CDR2 YFSETQ. The CDR3 is 15 amino acids. DNA of the CDR3: TGCGCCAGCAGCTGGACAGGGGGCTCCTACAATGAGCAGTTCTTC. It codes for CASSWTGGSYNEQFF.

This sequence joins TRBV6-6 and TRBJ1-5, with D perhaps matching TRBD1 (6 bases). This CDR3 has 14 amino acids. In germline, CDR1 is MNHNY, CDR2 SVGAGI (reference sequence). The V end lost 8 bases, the J end lost 2 bases, and 13 bases lay between the germline ends. CDR3 loop: CASVRGFGNQPQHF. CDR3 bases: TGTGCCAGCGTCAGGGGTTTTGGCAATCAGCCCCAGCATTTT.

The rearrangement links TRBV9 to TRBJ1-2; 7 bases fit TRBD1. J was trimmed by 4 bases and V by 0 bases; bases with no gene match: 9. The germline CDR1 and CDR2 sequences are SGDLS and YYNGEE. This CDR3 has 16 amino acids. Here the CDR3 DNA reads TGTGCCAGCAGCGTAGATAGCGGCCAGGGGGGCTATGGCTACACCTTC. Encoded protein: CASSVDSGQGGYGYTF.